This T cell receptor beta chain derives from a study of beta chain features in type 1 diabetes. Findings and limits, study-wide: Compared to healthy donors, patients appeared to have naive, central memory and Treg TCRB repertoires that were more alike. Reduced insertions and increased deletions marked VDJ junctions in type 1 diabetes patients. Moderate but significant shortening of TCRB CDR3s was recorded in all four CD4+ subsets from Type 1 diabetes patients.

V dropped 4 bases and J dropped 2 bases, with 8 bases sitting between them. The CDR3 is 13 amino acids. Per the germline V gene, CDR1 is SNHLY and CDR2 is FYNNEI. The collection from each donor was one heparinised blood draw averaging roughly 110 mL. The sequenced template was cDNA made from the entire isolated RNA. Around 3.7 million reads was the average for naive, central memory and regulatory T cell samples. Generated by immunoSEQ multiplex PCR, the TCRdb table keeps only in-frame clones and is missing some. Of about 260,000 clones in the sample, about a fifth are singletons; the top ten hold about 0.028%. This clone has only a few counts. Its antigen is as yet unknown.

Sequencing input: naive CD4+ T cells from blood. This chain links TRBV2 with TRBJ2-5; D is perhaps TRBD2 (6 bases). The TCR originated in a woman between 40 and 55 years old with type 1 diabetes. CDR3 nucleotides: TGTGCCAGCAGTGTCCGGGGGCAAGAGACCCAGTACTTC. Translated: CASSVRGQETQYF.